One sample yielded the 11 T cell receptor beta chains listed below, sequenced in a study of breast tumors, draining lymph nodes, adjacent tissues. Samples came from axillary lymph nodes draining the breast cancer. TCRdb passed the multiplex PCR reads through MiXCR, listing each CDR3 protein once. Of around 140,000 distinct CDR3 sequences listed, approximately 20% are singletons. Input material: axillary lymph node tissue. The source is a female donor with breast cancer. Some clones in this sample may be carry-over from other donors' samples.

At least ten counts were recorded for this clonotype. This chain links TRBV19 with TRBJ1-5, with D uncertain. The V and J ends lost 10 bases and 5 bases respectively, with 21 bases between them. CDR1 LNHDA and CDR2 SQIVND come from the germline V gene (reference sequence). The CDR3 loop spans 15 amino acids. In DNA, the CDR3 is TGTGCCACCCGATGGGAAAATACGGCGGATCAGCCCCAGCATTTT. It encodes CATRWENTADQPQHF.

There are many counts of this clonotype. V gene TRBV7-2 combines with J gene TRBJ2-5, with 9 nucleotides matching TRBD1. The germline CDR1 and CDR2 sequences are SGHTA and FQGNSA. The CDR3 runs 15 residues. V lost 5 bases to trimming and J lost 4 bases; unmatched junction nucleotides: 8. The CDR3 loop is CASSKQGAQGETQYF. CDR3 bases: TGTGCCAGCAGCAAACAGGGGGCGCAGGGAGAGACCCAGTACTTC.

The sample holds many counts of this clonotype. This rearrangement joins TRBV5-1 to TRBJ2-7; the match to TRBD2 covers 8 bases. The CDR3 totals 14 residues. The germline V gene has CDR1 SGHRS and CDR2 YFSETQ. The V and J ends lost 2 bases and 2 bases, in that order; junction bases with no gene match: 3. In nucleotides, the CDR3 is TGCGCCAGCAGCTTCGGGGGGGTAGCCTACGAGCAGTACTTC. This codes for CASSFGGVAYEQYF.

This clonotype was counted many times. The chain has TRBV7-6 and TRBJ2-1; TRBD1 agrees at 8 bases. V lost 0 bases and J lost 9; bases outside the gene matches: 4. This CDR3 is built from 14 residues. Germline CDR1 and CDR2: SGHVS and FNYEAQ. CDR3 loop: CASSLAGQGGEQFF. The CDR3, as DNA: TGTGCCAGCAGCTTAGCTGGACAGGGTGGTGAGCAGTTCTTC.

As for this clonotype: A much larger clone sits a single nucleotide away, making a read error possible. This sequence joins TRBV6-2 or TRBV6-3 and TRBJ1-5; 10 bases map to TRBD1. The germline V gene encodes CDR1 MNHEY and CDR2 SVGEGT. This CDR3 is built from 14 residues. V lost 9 bases, J lost 2 bases, and 4 bases stayed unmatched. CDR3 nucleotides: TGTGCCAGACGGACAGGGGGTGGCAATCAGCCCCAGCATTTT. It translates to CARRTGGGNQPQHF.

Many counts were recorded for this clonotype. V gene TRBV12-3 or TRBV12-4 combines with J gene TRBJ2-7, with 10 bases lining up with TRBD2. With V trimmed by 2 bases and J by 7 bases, 5 bases remained unmatched. The CDR3 is 14 residues long. This chain's CDR3 is CASSLTSGVGEQYF. The DNA of the CDR3 is TGTGCCAGCAGTTTAACTAGCGGGGTGGGAGAGCAGTACTTC.

In this sample, this clonotype turned up many times. The rearrangement uses TRBV6-1 and TRBJ2-1; 8 bases are shared with TRBD1. CDR1 is MNHNS, CDR2 SASEGT, per germline. The CDR3 length is 13 residues. V lost 5 bases and J lost 10; bases outside the gene matches: 7. The CDR3 region is CASSRGQGWEQFF. The CDR3 DNA follows: TGTGCCAGCAGTCGCGGACAGGGTTGGGAGCAGTTCTTC.

Note on this clonotype: One base away lies a much larger clone, so this may be a sequencing read error. The chain combines TRBV20-1 with TRBJ2-3; 11 bases agree with TRBD2. The V and J ends lost 6 bases and 9 bases, in that order; junction bases with no gene match: 8. The CDR3 sequence is 13 residues long. From germline, CDR1 is DFQATT and CDR2 SNEGSKA (reference sequence). CDR3 protein: CSAQPGLAETQYF. The CDR3 DNA follows: TGCAGTGCCCAACCGGGACTAGCGGAGACGCAGTATTTT.

This rearrangement joins TRBV3-1 to TRBJ1-5; 8 bases map to TRBD1. From germline, CDR1 is LGHDT and CDR2 YNNKEL (reference sequence). The V segment lost 1 base and the J segment 0 bases; nucleotides outside the gene matches: 5. The CDR3 runs to 17 residues. This chain's CDR3 is CASSQGWTGNSNQPQHF. The CDR3 bases are TGTGCCAGCAGCCAAGGCTGGACAGGGAATAGCAATCAGCCCCAGCATTTT.

This clonotype came up many times. The rearrangement uses TRBV5-5 and TRBJ2-1; D remains unclear. This CDR3 region has 14 residues. Germline CDR1 SGHKS, CDR2 YYEKEE (reference sequence). Between the trimmed V and J ends, which lost 1 base and 0 bases, there was a span of 5 bases. The CDR3 coding sequence is TGTGCCAGCAGCTTGATTGTCTCCTACAATGAGCAGTTCTTC. Translated, it gives CASSLIVSYNEQFF.

Note on this clonotype: Since the CDR3 does not end with the conserved phenylalanine or tryptophan, this likely comes from a read error. The V call is TRBV5-1, the J call TRBJ2-5, with 9 bases matching TRBD1. The V gene's germline CDR1 is SGHRS and CDR2 YFSETQ. V trimming: 3 bases; J trimming: 5 bases; junction bases outside the gene matches: 2. The CDR3 length is 13 residues. CDR3 in amino acids: CASSYRGLETQYL. The CDR3 region has the DNA TGCGCCAGCAGCTACAGGGGGCTTGAGACCCAGTACCTC.